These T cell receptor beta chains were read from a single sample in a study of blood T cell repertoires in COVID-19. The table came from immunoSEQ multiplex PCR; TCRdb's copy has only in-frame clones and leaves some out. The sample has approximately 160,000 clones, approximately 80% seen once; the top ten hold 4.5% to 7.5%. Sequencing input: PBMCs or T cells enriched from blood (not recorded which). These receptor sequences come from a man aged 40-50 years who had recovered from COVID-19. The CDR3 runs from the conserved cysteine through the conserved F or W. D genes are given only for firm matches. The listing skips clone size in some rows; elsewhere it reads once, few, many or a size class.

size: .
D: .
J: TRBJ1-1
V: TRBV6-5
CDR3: CASLIRTVNTEAFF
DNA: TGTGCCAGCCTGATTAGGACAGTGAACACTGAAGCTTTCTTT

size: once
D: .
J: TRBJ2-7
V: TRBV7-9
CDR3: CASSLGVDGGYF
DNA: TGTGCCAGCAGCTTAGGGGTGGACGGAGGGTACTTC

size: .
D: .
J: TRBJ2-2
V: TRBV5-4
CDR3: CASRTARGGTGELFF
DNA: TGTGCCAGCAGGACTGCCAGGGGTGGGACCGGGGAGCTGTTTTTT

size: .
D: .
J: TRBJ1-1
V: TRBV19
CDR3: CASSTWGDLTEAFF
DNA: TGTGCCAGTAGTACCTGGGGGGACTTGACTGAAGCTTTCTTT

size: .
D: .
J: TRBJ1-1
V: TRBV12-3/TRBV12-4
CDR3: CASKTAVTEAFF
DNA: TGTGCCAGCAAGACAGCTGTCACTGAAGCTTTCTTT

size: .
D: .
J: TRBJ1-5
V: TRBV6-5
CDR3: CASRMGANSNQPQHF
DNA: TGTGCCTCAAGGATGGGGGCCAATAGCAATCAGCCCCAGCATTTT

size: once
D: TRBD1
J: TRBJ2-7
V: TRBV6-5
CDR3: CASSYATGGPKYEQYF
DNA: TGTGCCAGCAGTTACGCGACAGGGGGCCCAAAGTACGAGCAGTACTTC

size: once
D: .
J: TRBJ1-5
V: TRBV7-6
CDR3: CASSRQVNQPQHF
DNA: TGTGCCAGCAGCAGACAGGTCAATCAGCCCCAGCATTTT

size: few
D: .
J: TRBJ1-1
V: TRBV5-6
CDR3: CARTREAFF
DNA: TGTGCCAGAACCAGAGAAGCTTTCTTT

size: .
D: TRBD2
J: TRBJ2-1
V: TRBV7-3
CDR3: CASSLSGGNYNEQFF
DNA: TGTGCCAGCAGCCTAAGCGGGGGGAATTACAATGAGCAGTTCTTC

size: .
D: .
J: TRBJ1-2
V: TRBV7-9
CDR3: CASSPGEERANYGYTF
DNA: TGTGCCAGCAGTCCGGGGGAGGAGAGGGCTAACTATGGCTACACCTTC

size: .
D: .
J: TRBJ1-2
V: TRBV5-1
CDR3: CASSLVVRIGGYTF
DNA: TGCGCCAGCAGCTTGGTGGTCCGAATCGGGGGCTACACCTTC

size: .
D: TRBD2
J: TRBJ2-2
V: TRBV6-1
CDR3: CASSEFSGGAGELFF
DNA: TGTGCCAGCAGTGAATTCAGCGGGGGGGCCGGGGAGCTGTTTTTT

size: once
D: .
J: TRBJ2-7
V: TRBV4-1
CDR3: CASSRQDKSSYEQYF
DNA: TGCGCCAGCAGCCGGCAGGACAAGAGCTCCTACGAGCAGTACTTC

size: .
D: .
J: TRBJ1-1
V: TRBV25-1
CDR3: CASTGNLDEAFF
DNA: TGTGCCAGCACCGGGAATCTTGATGAAGCTTTCTTT

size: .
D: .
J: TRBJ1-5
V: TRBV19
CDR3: CASSIVSGANQPQHF
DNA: TGTGCCAGTAGTATAGTGTCAGGGGCCAATCAGCCCCAGCATTTT

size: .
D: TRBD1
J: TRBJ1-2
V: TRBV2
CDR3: CASSEDRGKDYTF
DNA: TGTGCCAGCAGTGAAGACAGGGGTAAGGACTACACCTTC

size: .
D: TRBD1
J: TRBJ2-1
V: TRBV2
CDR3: CASRPGQGLDEQFF
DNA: TGTGCCAGCAGGCCCGGACAGGGGCTGGATGAGCAGTTCTTC

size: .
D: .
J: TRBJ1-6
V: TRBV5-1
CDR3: CASSSRGQANSPLHF
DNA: TGCGCCAGCAGCTCCCGTGGCCAGGCTAATTCACCCCTCCACTTT

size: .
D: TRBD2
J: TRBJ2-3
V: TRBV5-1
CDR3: CASRLAGASSTDTQYF
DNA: TGCGCCAGCAGACTAGCGGGGGCCTCTAGCACAGATACGCAGTATTTT

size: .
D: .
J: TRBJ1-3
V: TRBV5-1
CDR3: CASSSRQGRGNTIYF
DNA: TGCGCCAGCAGCTCTCGCCAGGGAAGGGGAAACACCATATATTTT

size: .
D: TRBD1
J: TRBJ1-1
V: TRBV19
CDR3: CASSLFRGENTEAFF
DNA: TGTGCCAGTAGTTTATTCAGGGGGGAGAACACTGAAGCTTTCTTT

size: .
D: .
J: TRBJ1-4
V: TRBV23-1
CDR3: CASSQPPRTATEGKLFF
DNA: TGCGCCAGCAGTCAACCGCCCAGGACAGCCACAGAGGGAAAACTGTTTTTT

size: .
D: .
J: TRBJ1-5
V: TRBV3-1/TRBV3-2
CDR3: CASSQRSLGQPQHF
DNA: TGTGCCAGCAGCCAGAGGAGTCTAGGACAGCCCCAGCATTTT

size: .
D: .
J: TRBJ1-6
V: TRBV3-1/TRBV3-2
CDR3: CASSVRTANSPLHF
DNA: TGTGCCAGCAGCGTCCGGACTGCCAATTCACCCCTCCACTTT

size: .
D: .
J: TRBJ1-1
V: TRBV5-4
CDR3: CASTPSGGWNTEAFF
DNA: TGTGCCAGCACCCCAAGTGGGGGCTGGAACACTGAAGCTTTCTTT

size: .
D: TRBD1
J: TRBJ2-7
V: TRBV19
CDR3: CASSRDRGREQYF
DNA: TGTGCCAGTAGCCGGGACAGGGGGAGAGAGCAGTACTTC

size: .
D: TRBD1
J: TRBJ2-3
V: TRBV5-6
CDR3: CASGQGPRTDTQYF
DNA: TGTGCCAGCGGACAGGGTCCCCGCACAGATACGCAGTATTTT

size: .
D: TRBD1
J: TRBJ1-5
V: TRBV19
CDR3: CASIGAGQGNQPQHF
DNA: TGTGCCAGTATTGGGGCGGGACAGGGCAATCAGCCCCAGCATTTT

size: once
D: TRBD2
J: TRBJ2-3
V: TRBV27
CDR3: CASSLAASGGQNTQYF
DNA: TGTGCCAGCAGTTTAGCGGCTAGCGGGGGGCAAAATACGCAGTATTTT

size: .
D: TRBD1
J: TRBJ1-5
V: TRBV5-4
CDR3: CASSSGQGNQPQHF
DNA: TGTGCCAGCAGCTCCGGACAGGGGAATCAGCCCCAGCATTTT

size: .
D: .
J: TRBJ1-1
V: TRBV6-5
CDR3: CASSPGGSTEAFF
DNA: TGTGCCAGCAGCCCAGGTGGATCCACTGAAGCTTTCTTT